This T cell receptor (beta chain) derives from a study of cytomegalovirus exposure and HLA in healthy donors. Across the whole study: In an early release, HLA-typed donors contributed about 79 million unique TCR sequences. Findings and caveats of the study: The productive fraction for most TCR beta V segments was about 87% or about 30% in an earlier analysis. It was reported that the classifier diagnosed cytomegalovirus status with high specificity and sensitivity in both the original and validation cohorts.

CDR3 size: 17 residues. V lost 4 bases and J lost 0; bases outside the gene matches: 4. Germline V gene lookup returns CDR1 SGHRS and CDR2 YFSETQ. Turning to this clone: The antigen remains unidentified.

The donors gave bone marrow, and they were healthy. The PCR ran on 60 Vbeta and 13 Jbeta primers. Sequenced by immunoSEQ multiplex PCR; TCRdb stores in-frame clones only, minus some. The sample carries 200,000 to 300,000 clones, 84% recorded once. The receptor was isolated from a woman in her thirties or forties in good health and CMV-seropositive. This chain joins TRBV5-1 and TRBJ2-1; 13 bases map to TRBD2. Sequences were obtained from PBMCs. The CDR3 spells CASSRGLAGTSYNEQFF. CDR3 in DNA: TGCGCCAGCAGCAGGGGACTAGCGGGAACCTCCTACAATGAGCAGTTCTTC.